The rows below give T cell receptor beta chains drawn from one sample of a study of CXCR3-negative and CXCR3-positive naive CD8 T cells. Each CDR3 protein gets one entry in TCRdb, which reprocessed the 5' RACE reads and gives no DNA. Its table lists some 150,000 distinct CDR3 sequences. Input material: naive CXCR3+ CD8+ T cells from blood. These receptors all stem from a human donor in good health. Some clones in this sample may be carry-over from other donors' samples. Both conserved end residues are part of each CDR3.

>TRBJ2-1|16|TRBV29-1
CSVRLAGPLSYNEQFF
>TRBJ2-7|13|TRBV21-1
CASSKARCYEQYF
>TRBJ1-5|13|TRBV7-2
CASSYGGTQPQHF
>TRBJ2-5|14|TRBV12-3/TRBV12-4
CASSPGAEQETQYF
>TRBJ2-5|14|TRBV6-2/TRBV6-3
CASMGLAGRETQYF
>TRBJ2-1|14|TRBV21-1
CASSKGPRFSEQFF
>TRBJ2-5|18|TRBV2
CASSDEASGNSPQETQYF
>TRBJ2-7|22|TRBV10-1
CASSERSLKSNVAPGGYYEQYF
>TRBJ1-1|17|TRBV9
CASSVSREDVMNTEAFF
>TRBJ2-5|14|TRBV6-5
CASSYSKAQETQYF